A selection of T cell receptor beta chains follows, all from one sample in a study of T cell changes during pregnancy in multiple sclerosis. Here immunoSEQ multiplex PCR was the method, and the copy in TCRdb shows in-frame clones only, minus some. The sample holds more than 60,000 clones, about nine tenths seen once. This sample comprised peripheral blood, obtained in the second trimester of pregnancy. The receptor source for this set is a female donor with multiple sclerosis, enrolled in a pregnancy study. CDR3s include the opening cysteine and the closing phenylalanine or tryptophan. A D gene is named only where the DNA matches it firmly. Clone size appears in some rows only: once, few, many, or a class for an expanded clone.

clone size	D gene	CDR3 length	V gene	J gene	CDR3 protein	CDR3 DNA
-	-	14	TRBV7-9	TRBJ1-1	CASDLVGGNTEAFF	TGTGCCAGCGATTTAGTGGGGGGGAACACTGAAGCTTTCTTT
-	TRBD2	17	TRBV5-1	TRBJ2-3	CASSGTSGVTPTDTQYF	TGCGCCAGCAGCGGGACTAGCGGGGTAACCCCCACAGATACGCAGTATTTT
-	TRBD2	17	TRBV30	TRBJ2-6	CAWSLRLAGVGANVLTF	TGTGCCTGGAGTTTAAGACTAGCGGGAGTTGGGGCCAACGTCCTGACTTTC
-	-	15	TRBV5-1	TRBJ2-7	CASRWSGGTSYEQYF	TGCGCCAGCAGATGGTCCGGCGGAACCTCCTACGAGCAGTACTTC
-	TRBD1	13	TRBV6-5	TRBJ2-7	CASSGTGVYEQYF	TGTGCCAGCAGCGGGACAGGGGTGTACGAGCAGTACTTC
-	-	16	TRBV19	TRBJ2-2	CASSIVIGSGTGELFF	TGTGCCAGTAGTATAGTGATCGGGAGTGGCACCGGGGAGCTGTTTTTT
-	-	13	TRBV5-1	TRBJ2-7	CASSLSEAVEQYF	TGCGCCAGCAGCTTGTCGGAGGCGGTGGAGCAGTACTTC
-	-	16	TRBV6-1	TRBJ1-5	CASSGRARYSNQPQHF	TGTGCCAGCAGTGGCCGAGCACGTTATAGCAATCAGCCCCAGCATTTT
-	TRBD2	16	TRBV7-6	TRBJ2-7	CASSFPLGGGNYEQYF	TGTGCCAGCAGCTTTCCACTTGGCGGGGGGAACTACGAGCAGTACTTC
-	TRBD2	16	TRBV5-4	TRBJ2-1	CASTRGSTSGMNEQFF	TGTGCCAGCACCCGAGGGTCGACTAGCGGGATGAATGAGCAGTTCTTC
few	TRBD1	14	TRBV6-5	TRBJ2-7	CASSSGRTGVEQYF	TGTGCCAGCAGTTCCGGACGGACAGGGGTCGAGCAGTACTTC
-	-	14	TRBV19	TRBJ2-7	CASSSPRGSYEQYF	TGTGCCAGTAGTAGCCCCCGGGGGTCCTACGAGCAGTACTTC
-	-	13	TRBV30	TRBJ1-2	CAWSVRGRAGYTF	TGTGCCTGGAGTGTACGGGGTAGGGCGGGCTACACCTTC
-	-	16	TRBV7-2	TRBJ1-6	CASSFRASSYNSPLHF	TGTGCCAGCAGCTTCAGGGCTAGCTCCTATAATTCACCCCTCCACTTT
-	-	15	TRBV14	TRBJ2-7	CASSQEWNGVYEQYF	TGTGCCAGCAGCCAAGAGTGGAACGGGGTCTACGAGCAGTACTTC
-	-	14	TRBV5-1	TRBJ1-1	CASSLGGSNTEAFF	TGCGCCAGCAGCTTGGGGGGCAGCAACACTGAAGCTTTCTTT
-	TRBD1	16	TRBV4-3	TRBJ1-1	CASSQASGTEGTEAFF	TGCGCCAGCAGCCAAGCCTCCGGGACAGAGGGCACTGAAGCTTTCTTT
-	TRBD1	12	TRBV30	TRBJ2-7	CASRGYAYEQYF	TGTGCCAGCAGGGGGTATGCCTACGAGCAGTACTTC
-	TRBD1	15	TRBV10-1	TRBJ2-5	CASSEGQGFQETQYF	TGCGCCAGCAGTGAGGGACAGGGCTTCCAAGAGACCCAGTACTTC
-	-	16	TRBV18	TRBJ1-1	CASSPPTGLMNTEAFF	TGTGCCAGCTCACCACCGACAGGATTGATGAACACTGAAGCTTTCTTT
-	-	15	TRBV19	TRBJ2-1	CASSGRGLGRYEQFF	TGTGCCAGTAGCGGAAGGGGACTGGGAAGGTATGAGCAGTTCTTC
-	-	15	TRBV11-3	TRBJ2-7	CASSLEARGPYEQYF	TGTGCCAGCAGCTTAGAGGCTAGAGGCCCCTACGAGCAGTACTTC
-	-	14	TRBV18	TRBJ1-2	CASSPKLANYGYTF	TGTGCCAGCTCCCCTAAGTTGGCTAACTATGGCTACACCTTC
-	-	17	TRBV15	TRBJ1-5	CATSRDSGGRGNQPQHF	TGTGCCACCAGCAGAGATTCCGGGGGGCGAGGCAATCAGCCCCAGCATTTT
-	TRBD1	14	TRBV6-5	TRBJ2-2	CASSYRGQVGELFF	TGTGCCAGCAGTTACAGGGGGCAAGTCGGGGAGCTGTTTTTT
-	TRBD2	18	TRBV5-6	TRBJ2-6	CASSLGLAGGPGANVLTF	TGTGCCAGCAGCTTGGGACTAGCGGGGGGGCCTGGGGCCAACGTCCTGACTTTC
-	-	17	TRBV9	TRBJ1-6	CASTPFGGAQSDSPLHF	TGTGCCAGCACTCCTTTTGGGGGGGCTCAAAGTGATTCACCCCTCCACTTT
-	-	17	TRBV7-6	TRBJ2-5	CASSLGIGLAYGETQYF	TGTGCCAGCAGCTTAGGGATCGGGCTAGCTTATGGGGAGACCCAGTACTTC
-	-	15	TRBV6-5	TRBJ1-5	CASSPVLYSNQPQHF	TGTGCCAGCAGTCCGGTCCTTTATAGCAATCAGCCCCAGCATTTT
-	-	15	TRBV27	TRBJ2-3	CASSLLFVGLDTQYF	TGTGCCAGCAGTTTATTGTTTGTCGGGTTGGATACGCAGTATTTT
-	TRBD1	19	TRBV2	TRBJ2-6	CASSGFFSGGLSGANVLTF	TGTGCCAGCAGTGGATTTTTTTCAGGGGGCTTATCTGGGGCCAACGTCCTGACTTTC
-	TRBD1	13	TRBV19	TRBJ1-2	CASRTGPNYGYTF	TGTGCCAGTAGGACAGGGCCTAACTATGGCTACACCTTC
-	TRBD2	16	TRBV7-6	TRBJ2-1	CASSRTGTSGYNEQFF	TGTGCCAGCAGCAGAACCGGGACTAGCGGCTACAATGAGCAGTTCTTC
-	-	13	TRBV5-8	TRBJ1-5	CASSPMTSQPQHF	TGTGCCAGCAGCCCGATGACTTCTCAGCCCCAGCATTTT
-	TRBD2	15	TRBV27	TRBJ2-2	CASSLNGGVTGELFF	TGTGCCAGCAGTTTAAACGGGGGGGTCACCGGGGAGCTGTTTTTT
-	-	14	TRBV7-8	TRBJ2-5	CAIKERSLQETQYF	TGTGCCATCAAAGAACGGAGTCTCCAAGAGACCCAGTACTTC
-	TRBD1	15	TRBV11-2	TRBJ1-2	CASSLWDSTNYGYTF	TGTGCCAGCAGCTTATGGGACAGTACTAACTATGGCTACACCTTC
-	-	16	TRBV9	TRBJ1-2	CASSSSDTGNSRGYTF	TGTGCCAGCAGCTCTTCCGACACGGGAAATTCTCGTGGCTACACCTTC
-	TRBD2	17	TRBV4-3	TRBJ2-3	CASSQFSGGADGDTQYF	TGCGCCAGCAGCCAATTCAGCGGGGGGGCCGATGGGGATACGCAGTATTTT
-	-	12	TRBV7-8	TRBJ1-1	CASSLPRDKAFF	TGTGCCAGCAGCTTACCCCGGGACAAAGCTTTCTTT
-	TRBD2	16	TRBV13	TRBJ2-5	CASSGGGTSNQETQYF	TGTGCCAGCAGCGGGGGCGGGACTAGCAACCAAGAGACCCAGTACTTC
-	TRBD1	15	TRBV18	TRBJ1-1	CASSPSSETGAEAFF	TGTGCCAGCTCACCGTCTAGTGAGACAGGGGCAGAGGCTTTCTTT
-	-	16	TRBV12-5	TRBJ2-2	CASVLGGTVNTGELFF	TGTGCTAGTGTCTTAGGCGGGACAGTGAACACCGGGGAGCTGTTTTTT
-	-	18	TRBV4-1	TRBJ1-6	CASSPDGAAGVNNSPLHF	TGCGCCAGCAGCCCCGATGGGGCAGCGGGGGTCAATAATTCACCCCTCCACTTT
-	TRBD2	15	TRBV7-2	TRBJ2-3	CASSSGGGNTDTQYF	TGTGCCAGCAGCTCCGGGGGGGGGAACACAGATACGCAGTATTTT
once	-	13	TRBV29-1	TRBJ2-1	CSVVTRGRNEQFF	TGCAGCGTCGTTACCAGGGGGAGGAATGAGCAGTTCTTC
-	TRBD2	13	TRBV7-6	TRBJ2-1	CASSSGLDNEQFF	TGTGCCAGCAGCTCAGGACTAGACAATGAGCAGTTCTTC
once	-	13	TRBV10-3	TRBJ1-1	CAISAVTGTEAFF	TGTGCCATCAGTGCGGTCACCGGGACTGAAGCTTTCTTT
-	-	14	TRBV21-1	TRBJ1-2	CASSKDGDNYGYTF	TGTGCCAGCAGCAAAGACGGGGATAACTATGGCTACACCTTC
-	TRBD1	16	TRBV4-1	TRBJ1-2	CASSQEGQGAIYGYTF	TGCGCCAGCAGCCAAGAGGGACAGGGGGCGATCTATGGCTACACCTTC
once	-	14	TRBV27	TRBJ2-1	CASSYGGANNEQFF	TGTGCCAGCAGCTATGGTGGGGCCAATAATGAGCAGTTCTTC
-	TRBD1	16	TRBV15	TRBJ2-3	CATSRPDRGFADTQYF	TGTGCCACCAGCAGGCCCGACAGGGGATTTGCAGATACGCAGTATTTT